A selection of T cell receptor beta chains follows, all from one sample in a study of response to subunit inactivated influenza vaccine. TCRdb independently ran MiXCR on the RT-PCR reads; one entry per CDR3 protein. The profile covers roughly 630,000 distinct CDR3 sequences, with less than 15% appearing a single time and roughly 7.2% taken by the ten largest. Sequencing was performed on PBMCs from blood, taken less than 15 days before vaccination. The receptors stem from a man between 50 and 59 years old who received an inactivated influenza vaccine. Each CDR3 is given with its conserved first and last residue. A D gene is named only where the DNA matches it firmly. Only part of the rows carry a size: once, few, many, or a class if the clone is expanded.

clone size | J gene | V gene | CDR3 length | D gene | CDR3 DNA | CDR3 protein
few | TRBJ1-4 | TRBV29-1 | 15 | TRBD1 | TGCAGCGTTGAAGATCTTAGGACAGGGGGCGAAAAACTGTTTTTT | CSVEDLRTGGEKLFF
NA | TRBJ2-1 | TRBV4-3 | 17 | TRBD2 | TGCGCCAGCAGCCCTCATTGGGGACTAGCGCGGCTCAATGAGCAGTTCTTC | CASSPHWGLARLNEQFF
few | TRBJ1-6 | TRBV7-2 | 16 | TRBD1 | TGTGCCAGCAGTTGGACAGGGAGCTCCTATAATTCACCCCTCCACTTT | CASSWTGSSYNSPLHF
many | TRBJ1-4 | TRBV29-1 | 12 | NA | TGCAGCGTTGAGCCTGAGAATGAAAAACTGTTTTTT | CSVEPENEKLFF
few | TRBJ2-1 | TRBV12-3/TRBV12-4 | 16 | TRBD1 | TGTGCCAGCAGTTTAGGAAGACAGGGGTATAACAATGAGCAGTTCTTC | CASSLGRQGYNNEQFF
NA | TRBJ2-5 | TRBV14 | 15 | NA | TGTGCCAGCAGTCGCTCCCTGCTCGGGGTAGAGACCCAGTACTTC | CASSRSLLGVETQYF
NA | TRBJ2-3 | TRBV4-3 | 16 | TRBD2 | TGCGCCAGCAGCCAGGGACTAGCGGGAGAATCAGATACGCAGTATTTT | CASSQGLAGESDTQYF
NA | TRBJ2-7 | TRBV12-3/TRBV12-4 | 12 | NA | TGTGCCAGCAGTTTAGCGCTCTGGGAGCAGTACTTC | CASSLALWEQYF
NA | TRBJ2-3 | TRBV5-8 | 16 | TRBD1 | TGTGCCAGCAGCTTCGCCGGGACAGGGGACACAGATACGCAGTATTTT | CASSFAGTGDTDTQYF
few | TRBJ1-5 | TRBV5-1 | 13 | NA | TGCGCCAGCAGCCCGGAGCGGGGTCAGCCCCAGCATTTT | CASSPERGQPQHF
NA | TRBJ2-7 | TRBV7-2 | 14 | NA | TGTGCCAGCAGCCCCGCTTCTACAGATTACGAGCAGTACTTC | CASSPASTDYEQYF
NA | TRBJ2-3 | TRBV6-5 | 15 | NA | TGTGCCAGCAGTTCGGATGGCGGGGGCATAGATACGCAGTATTTT | CASSSDGGGIDTQYF
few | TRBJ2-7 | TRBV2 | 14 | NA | TGTGCCAGCAAAGGGGCAGGGTCCACCTACGAGCAGTACTTC | CASKGAGSTYEQYF
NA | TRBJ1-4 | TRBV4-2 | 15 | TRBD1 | TGTGCCAGCAGCAGTCAAGGGGGCGCAGAGGAAAAACTGTTTTTT | CASSSQGGAEEKLFF
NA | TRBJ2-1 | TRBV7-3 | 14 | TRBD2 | TGTGCCAGCAGCTCTAGCGGGAGGCTCAATGAGCAGTTCTTC | CASSSSGRLNEQFF
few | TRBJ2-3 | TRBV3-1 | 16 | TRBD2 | TGTGCCAGCAGCCCCGGGGCTAGCGGGAGGGTCGGGACGCAGTATTTT | CASSPGASGRVGTQYF
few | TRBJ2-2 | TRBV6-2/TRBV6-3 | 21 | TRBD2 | TGTGCCAGCAGTTATATCTCGGCAGTACTAGCGGCTTATTATAGGACCGGGGAGCTGTTTTTT | CASSYISAVLAAYYRTGELFF
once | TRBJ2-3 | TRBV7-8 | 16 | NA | TGTGCCAGCAGCCCGAGGACAATTCAGGGCACAGATACGCAGTATTTT | CASSPRTIQGTDTQYF
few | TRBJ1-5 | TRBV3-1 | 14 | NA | TGTGCCAGCAGCCCCCTCGGAGGCAATCAGCCCCAGCATTTT | CASSPLGGNQPQHF
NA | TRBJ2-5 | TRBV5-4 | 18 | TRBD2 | TGTGCCAGCAGCTCGGCACAAGCCGGGGCTAGCGGGGTTGGGACCCAGTACTTC | CASSSAQAGASGVGTQYF
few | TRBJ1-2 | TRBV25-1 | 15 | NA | TGTGCCAGCAGTCCCGAGGGACGGCCCTATGATGGCTACACCTTC | CASSPEGRPYDGYTF
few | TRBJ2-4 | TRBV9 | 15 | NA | TGTGCCAGCAGCGTAGGAGGGACAAGGAAAAACATTCAGTACTTC | CASSVGGTRKNIQYF